The 16 T cell receptor beta chains given below trace back to one sample, sequenced in a study of cytomegalovirus exposure and HLA in healthy donors. PCR employed 60 Vbeta and 13 Jbeta primers. Clones were read by immunoSEQ multiplex PCR, and TCRdb kept only the in-frame ones, dropping some. The sample has over 150,000 clones, roughly four fifths seen once. Sample: PBMCs. Every receptor here comes from a man between 50 and 59 years old in good health and CMV-seropositive.

The chain is built from TRBV6-6 and TRBJ1-2; 7 nucleotides line up with TRBD1. The CDR3 runs 13 residues. V lost 4 bases to trimming and J lost 8 bases; unmatched junction nucleotides: 7. In germline, CDR1 is MNHNY, CDR2 SVGAGI (reference sequence). Written as DNA, the CDR3 is TGTGCCAGCAGTTCCGGGACAGAATACGGCTACACCTTC. Encoded protein: CASSSGTEYGYTF.

The chain has TRBV5-1 and TRBJ2-1; D uncertain. Trimming cost V 0 bases and J 0 bases, with 10 bases left between them. The CDR3 runs 16 residues. CDR1 is SGHRS and CDR2 is YFSETQ in the germline V gene. CDR3: CASSLEDSLSYNEQFF. The CDR3 DNA is TGCGCCAGCAGCTTGGAAGACTCCCTCTCCTACAATGAGCAGTTCTTC.

The genes are TRBV28 and TRBJ1-5; TRBD1 is a possible D gene (5 bases). The CDR3 has 15 amino acids. The V end lost 5 bases, the J end lost 3 bases, and 14 bases lay between the germline ends. Germline V gene sequence: CDR1 MDHEN, CDR2 SYDVKM. The CDR3 region is CASSPGFPANQPQHF. The CDR3 DNA is TGTGCCAGCAGTCCAGGGTTCCCGGCCAATCAGCCCCAGCATTTT.

CDR3 in amino acids: CASSRAPGQGLEQYF. CDR3 in DNA: TGTGCCAGCAGCCGGGCTCCGGGACAGGGCCTCGAGCAGTACTTC. The rearrangement links TRBV11-2 to TRBJ2-7, with 9 bases aligning to TRBD1. Looked up from germline, CDR1 is SGHAT and CDR2 is FQNNGV. The CDR3 consists of 15 residues. Losses at the gene ends were 5 bases for V and 6 bases for J; bases not matched to a gene: 11. Complete variable domain (other parts from reference TRBV11-2 and TRBJ2-7): EAGVAQSPRYKIIEKRQSVAFWCNPISGHATLYWYQQILGQGPKLLIQFQNNGVVDDSQLPKDRFSAERLKGVDSTLKIQPAKLEDSAVYLCASSRAPGQGLEQYFGPGTRLTVT.

This chain links TRBV2 with TRBJ1-4; no clear D. Germline values: CDR1 SNHLY, CDR2 FYNNEI. The ends were cut back, 4 bases at V and 11 bases at J, with 17 bases in the middle. This CDR3 comprises 14 residues. In nucleotides, the CDR3 is TGTGCCAGCAGTGTTGGGGAAGGGAGTACCAAACTGTTTTTT. Residues: CASSVGEGSTKLFF.

The chain links TRBV19 to TRBJ1-5, with D possibly TRBD1 on 5 matching bases. This CDR3 region has 17 residues. The germline CDR1 and CDR2 sequences are LNHDA and SQIVND (reference sequence). The ends were cut back, 3 bases at V and 3 bases at J, with 18 bases in the middle. The CDR3 reads CASSIWGDSVLNQPQHF. The CDR3 nucleotides read TGTGCCAGTAGTATTTGGGGCGATTCGGTACTCAATCAGCCCCAGCATTTT. The whole variable domain, remainder taken from reference TRBV19 and TRBJ1-5, is DGGITQSPKYLFRKEGQNVTLSCEQNLNHDAMYWYRQDPGQGLRLIYYSQIVNDFQKGDIAEGYSVSREKKESFPLTVTSAQKNPTAFYLCASSIWGDSVLNQPQHFGDGTRLSIL.

This chain joins TRBV28 and TRBJ2-7; D uncertain. The CDR3 is 17 residues long. The V gene lost 4 bases and the J gene lost 7 bases, with 26 bases spanning the gap. Germline CDR1 is MDHEN and CDR2 is SYDVKM. The CDR3 region is CASSSPRGGQRSWEQYF. CDR3 DNA: TGTGCCAGCAGTTCTCCGCGTGGCGGTCAAAGGTCGTGGGAGCAGTACTTC.

The V call is TRBV29-1, the J call TRBJ2-7; 12 bases fit TRBD2. V gave up 6 bases and J gave up 4 bases; unmatched junction bases: 4. This CDR3 is 13 amino acids long. The germline V gene encodes CDR1 SQVTM and CDR2 ANQGSEA. The chain's CDR3 is CSVGLAGPYEQYF. The CDR3 DNA reads as TGCAGCGTCGGACTAGCGGGACCGTACGAGCAGTACTTC.

The J gene is TRBJ1-3, the V gene TRBV4-1; 9 positions agree with TRBD1. The CDR3 contains 15 residues. The germline V gene encodes CDR1 MGHRA and CDR2 YSYEKL. Trimming took 4 bases from V and 2 from J; bases not matched to a gene: 3. The CDR3 sequence is CASSRQGEPGNTIYF. CDR3 DNA sequence: TGCGCCAGCAGCCGACAGGGGGAACCTGGAAACACCATATATTTT.

The chain joins TRBV6-6 to TRBJ2-3; D may be TRBD1 (6 bases). CDR3 length: 13 residues. Germline CDR1 and CDR2: MNHNY and SVGAGI (reference sequence). V lost 6 bases and J lost 4, with 11 bases in between. CDR3 region: CASSGQTPDTQYF. Written as DNA, the CDR3 is TGTGCCAGCAGCGGACAGACGCCAGATACGCAGTATTTT.

The chain recombines TRBV4-2 with TRBJ2-5; 11 bases map to TRBD2. This CDR3 has 16 residues. Germline CDR1 LGHNA, CDR2 YNFKEQ. With 1 base clipped from V and 5 bases from J, the junction kept 6 bases outside the gene matches. The CDR3 bases are TGTGCCAGCAGCCAAGCCCTAGCGGGGGGCAGGGAGACCCAGTACTTC. Translation: CASSQALAGGRETQYF.

This chain links TRBV18 with TRBJ2-7; no clear D. V gave up 2 bases and J gave up 3 bases, with 5 bases separating them. The CDR3 is 12 residues long. In germline, CDR1 is KGHSH, CDR2 LQKENI. CDR3 region: CASSPGLYEQYF. CDR3 nucleotides: TGTGCCAGCTCACCAGGGCTCTACGAGCAGTACTTC. Full variable domain (rest looked up from reference TRBV18 and TRBJ2-7): NAGVMQNPRHLVRRRGQEARLRCSPMKGHSHVYWYRQLPEEGLKFMVYLQKENIIDESGMPKERFSAEFPKEGPSILRIQQVVRGDSAAYFCASSPGLYEQYFGPGTRLTVT.

This chain joins TRBV18 and TRBJ2-1; no reliable D call. Per germline, CDR1 KGHSH and CDR2 LQKENI. The V end was cut by 5 bases, the J end by 9 bases, with 23 bases between. The CDR3 length is 16 residues. CDR3 coding DNA: TGTGCCAGCTCAGGCAGTCTGGGCCTCGAGACGATTGAGCAGTTCTTC. Amino acid sequence: CASSGSLGLETIEQFF. Combining the CDR3 with reference TRBV18 and TRBJ2-1 gives the whole variable domain NAGVMQNPRHLVRRRGQEARLRCSPMKGHSHVYWYRQLPEEGLKFMVYLQKENIIDESGMPKERFSAEFPKEGPSILRIQQVVRGDSAAYFCASSGSLGLETIEQFFGPGTRLTVL.

V and J are TRBV15 and TRBJ2-2; 7 positions agree with TRBD2. This CDR3 spans 15 amino acids. Germline loops: CDR1 LNHNV, CDR2 YYDKDF (reference sequence). Losses at the gene ends were 3 bases for V and 2 bases for J; bases not matched to a gene: 3. In nucleotides, the CDR3 is TGTGCCACCAGCAGCGGCGGGGGAAACACCGGGGAGCTGTTTTTT. Residues: CATSSGGGNTGELFF.

In its sample, this clone was seen many times. The chain has TRBV4-1 and TRBJ1-1; the D gene is possibly TRBD1 (5 bases). V was clipped by 4 bases and J by 0 bases, with 15 bases between them. The CDR3 has 16 residues. Germline V gene data show CDR1 as MGHRA and CDR2 as YSYEKL. Here the CDR3 reads CASSRGDDEMNTEAFF. Written as DNA, the CDR3 is TGCGCCAGCAGCCGGGGGGACGACGAGATGAACACTGAAGCTTTCTTT.

The chain has TRBV28 and TRBJ1-4; TRBD1 aligns across 7 bases. The CDR3 has 18 amino acids. V shed 5 bases and J 7 bases; nucleotides not matched to a gene: 19. Germline V gene sequence: CDR1 MDHEN, CDR2 SYDVKM. The DNA of the CDR3 is TGTGCCAGCAGTGGATCAGGGGGTCTGGGGTCTTTAGGTGAAAAACTGTTTTTT. This encodes CASSGSGGLGSLGEKLFF.